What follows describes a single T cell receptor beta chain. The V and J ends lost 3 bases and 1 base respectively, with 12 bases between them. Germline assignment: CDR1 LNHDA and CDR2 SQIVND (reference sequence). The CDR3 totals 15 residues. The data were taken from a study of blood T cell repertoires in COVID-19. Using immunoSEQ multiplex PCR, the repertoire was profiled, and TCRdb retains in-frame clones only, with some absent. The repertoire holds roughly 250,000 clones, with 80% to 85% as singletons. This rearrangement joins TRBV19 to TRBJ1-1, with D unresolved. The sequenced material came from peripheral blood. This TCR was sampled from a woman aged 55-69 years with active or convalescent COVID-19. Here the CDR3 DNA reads TGTGCCAGTAGTATGGCCCCCTTATCGAACACTGAAGCTTTCTTT. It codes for CASSMAPLSNTEAFF.